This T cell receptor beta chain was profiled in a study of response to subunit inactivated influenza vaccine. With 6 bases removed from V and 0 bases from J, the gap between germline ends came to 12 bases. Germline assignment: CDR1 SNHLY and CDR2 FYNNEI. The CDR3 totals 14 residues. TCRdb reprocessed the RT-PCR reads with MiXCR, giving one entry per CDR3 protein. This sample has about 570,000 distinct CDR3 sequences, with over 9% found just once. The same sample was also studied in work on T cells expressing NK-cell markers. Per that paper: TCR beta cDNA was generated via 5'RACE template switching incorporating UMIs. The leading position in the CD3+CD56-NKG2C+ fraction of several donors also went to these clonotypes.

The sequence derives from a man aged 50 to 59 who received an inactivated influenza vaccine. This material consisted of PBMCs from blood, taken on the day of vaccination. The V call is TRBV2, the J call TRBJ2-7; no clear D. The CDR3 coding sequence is TGTGCCAGCAGACCACTCGATAGCTCCTACGAGCAGTACTTC. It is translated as CASRPLDSSYEQYF.